The source of this T cell receptor (beta chain) is a study of Graves' ophthalmopathy and Graves' hyperthyroidism. Study background: The authors collected peripheral blood at initial diagnosis, before any treatment.

This clonotype showed up many times. For donors with ophthalmopathy, the disease showed moderate-to-severe activity, reached CAS ≥3 and NOSPECS ≥4, and had lasted under 3 months. Pregnant or lactating patients and those with other autoimmune diseases or uncontrolled infections were excluded. After removal of 6 bases from V and 2 bases from J, the junction contained 10 bases not matched to a gene. The germline V gene encodes CDR1 DFQATT and CDR2 SNEGSKA (reference sequence). This CDR3 is built from 14 residues. The authors amplified TCR beta CDR3 regions, and they did so from RNA transcripts for repertoire sequencing. HTBI primers primed a first-round RT-PCR, and a second-round multiplex PCR followed. TCRdb ran MiXCR on the multiplex PCR reads and lists one entry per CDR3 protein. The sample lists a few hundred thousand distinct CDR3 sequences, roughly 15% occurring once.

The V gene is TRBV20-1, the J gene TRBJ2-7; 7 bases align to TRBD1. Sequenced material: peripheral blood. The receptor comes from an adult man with Graves' ophthalmopathy. CDR3 nucleotide sequence: TGCAGTGCGCCTTGGACAGGCCGAACCTACGAGCAGTACTTC. The encoded protein is CSAPWTGRTYEQYF.